One T cell receptor beta chain is described in this entry. The data were produced by immunoSEQ multiplex PCR, yet TCRdb's version contains in-frame clones alone and is incomplete. Among roughly 280,000 clones listed, 75% to 90% were seen once. The entry originates in a study of blood T cell repertoires in COVID-19. The receptor comes from a woman aged 70-85 years with acute or convalescent COVID-19. Specimen: peripheral blood.

CDR3 loop: CASSRTGDYGYTF. The CDR3, as DNA: TGTGCCAGCAGCCGAACAGGGGACTATGGCTACACCTTC. The V gene is TRBV3-1 (or the pseudogene TRBV3-2), the J gene TRBJ1-2; 7 bases are shared with TRBD1. The CDR3 has 13 residues. Trimming removed 4 bases from V and 3 bases from J; junction bases left unmatched: 2. The germline V gene encodes CDR1 LGHDT and CDR2 YNNKEL (reference sequence).